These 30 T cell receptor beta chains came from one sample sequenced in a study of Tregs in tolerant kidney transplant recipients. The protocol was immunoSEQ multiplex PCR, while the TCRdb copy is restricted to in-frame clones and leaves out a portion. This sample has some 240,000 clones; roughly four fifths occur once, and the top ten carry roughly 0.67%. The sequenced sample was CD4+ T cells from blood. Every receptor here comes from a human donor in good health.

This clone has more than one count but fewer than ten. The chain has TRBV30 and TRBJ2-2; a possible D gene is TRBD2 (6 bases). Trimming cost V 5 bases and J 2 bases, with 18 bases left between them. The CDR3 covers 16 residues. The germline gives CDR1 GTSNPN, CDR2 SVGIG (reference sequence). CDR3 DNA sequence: TGTGCCTGGGGTGGAGGCGTGGGGGGTAACACCGGGGAGCTGTTTTTT. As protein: CAWGGGVGGNTGELFF.

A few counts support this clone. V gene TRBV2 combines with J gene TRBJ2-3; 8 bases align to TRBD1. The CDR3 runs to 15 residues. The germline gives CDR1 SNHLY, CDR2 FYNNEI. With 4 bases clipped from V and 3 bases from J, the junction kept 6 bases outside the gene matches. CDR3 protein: CASSVQGARTDTQYF. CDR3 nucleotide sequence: TGTGCCAGCAGTGTTCAGGGGGCGCGGACAGATACGCAGTATTTT.

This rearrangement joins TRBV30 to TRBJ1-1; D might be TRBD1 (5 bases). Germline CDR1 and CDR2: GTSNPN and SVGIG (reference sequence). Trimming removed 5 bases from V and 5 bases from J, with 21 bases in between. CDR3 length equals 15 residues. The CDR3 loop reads CAWAPGLRLGTEAFF. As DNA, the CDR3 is TGTGCCTGGGCACCGGGGCTGCGATTAGGGACTGAAGCTTTCTTT. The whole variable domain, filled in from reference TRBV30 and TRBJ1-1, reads SQTIHQWPATLVQPVGSPLSLECTVEGTSNPNLYWYRQAAGRGLQLLFYSVGIGQISSEVPQNLSASRPQDRQFILSSKKLLLSDSGFYLCAWAPGLRLGTEAFFGQGTRLTVV.

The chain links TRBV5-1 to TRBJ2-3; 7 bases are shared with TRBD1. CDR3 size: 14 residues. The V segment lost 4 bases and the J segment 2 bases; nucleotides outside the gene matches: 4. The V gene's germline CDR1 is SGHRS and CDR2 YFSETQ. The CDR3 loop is CASSRDSDTDTQYF. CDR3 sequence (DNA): TGCGCCAGCAGCAGGGACAGTGACACAGATACGCAGTATTTT.

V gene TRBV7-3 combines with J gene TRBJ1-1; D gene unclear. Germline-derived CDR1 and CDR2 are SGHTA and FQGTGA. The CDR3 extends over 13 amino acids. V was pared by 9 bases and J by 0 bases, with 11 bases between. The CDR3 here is CARRRALNTEAFF. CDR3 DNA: TGTGCCAGGCGCCGGGCCCTGAACACTGAAGCTTTCTTT.

The CDR3 sequence is CASSPGSFSNQPQHF. The CDR3 region has the DNA TGTGCCAGCTCACCCGGAAGCTTTAGCAATCAGCCCCAGCATTTT. The V and J genes are TRBV18 and TRBJ1-5; D call uncertain. This CDR3 is 15 amino acids long. The V gene lost 3 bases and the J gene lost 0 bases, with 9 bases spanning the gap. The V gene's germline CDR1 is KGHSH and CDR2 LQKENI.

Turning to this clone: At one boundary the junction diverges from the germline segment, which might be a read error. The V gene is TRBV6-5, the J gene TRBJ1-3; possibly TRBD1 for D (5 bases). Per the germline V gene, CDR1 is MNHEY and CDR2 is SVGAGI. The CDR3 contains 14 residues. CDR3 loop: CACSYEGTGNTIYF. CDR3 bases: TGTGCCTGCAGTTACGAGGGGACTGGAAACACCATATATTTT.

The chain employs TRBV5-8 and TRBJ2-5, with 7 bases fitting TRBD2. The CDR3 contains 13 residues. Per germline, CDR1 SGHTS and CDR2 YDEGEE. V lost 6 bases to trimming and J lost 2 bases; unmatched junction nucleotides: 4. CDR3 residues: CASNPGGQETQYF. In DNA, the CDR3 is TGTGCCAGCAATCCGGGGGGTCAAGAGACCCAGTACTTC. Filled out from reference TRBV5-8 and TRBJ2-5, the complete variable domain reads EAGVTQSPTHLIKTRGQQATLRCSPISGHTSVYWYQQALGLGLQFLLWYDEGEERNRGNFPPRFSGRQFPNYSSELNVNALELEDSALYLCASNPGGQETQYFGPGTRLLVL.

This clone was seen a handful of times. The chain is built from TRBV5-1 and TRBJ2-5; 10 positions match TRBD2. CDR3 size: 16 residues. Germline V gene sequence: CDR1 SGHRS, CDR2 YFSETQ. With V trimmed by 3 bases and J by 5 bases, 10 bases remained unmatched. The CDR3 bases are TGCGCCAGCAGCTCGAGCGGGGGGGCTGTCAGGGAGACCCAGTACTTC. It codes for CASSSSGGAVRETQYF.

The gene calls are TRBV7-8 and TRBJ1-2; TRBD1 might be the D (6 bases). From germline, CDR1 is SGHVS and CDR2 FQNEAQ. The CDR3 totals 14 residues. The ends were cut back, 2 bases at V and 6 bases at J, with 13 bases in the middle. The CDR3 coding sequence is TGTGCCAGCAGCTTATTCACGGGACAAGATGGCTACACCTTC. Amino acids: CASSLFTGQDGYTF.

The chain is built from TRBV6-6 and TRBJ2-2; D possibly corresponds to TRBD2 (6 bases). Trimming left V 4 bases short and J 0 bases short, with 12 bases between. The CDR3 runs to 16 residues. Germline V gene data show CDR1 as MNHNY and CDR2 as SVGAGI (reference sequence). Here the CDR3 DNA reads TGTGCCAGCAGTTTCGAGGGAGGTCCGAACACCGGGGAGCTGTTTTTT. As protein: CASSFEGGPNTGELFF.

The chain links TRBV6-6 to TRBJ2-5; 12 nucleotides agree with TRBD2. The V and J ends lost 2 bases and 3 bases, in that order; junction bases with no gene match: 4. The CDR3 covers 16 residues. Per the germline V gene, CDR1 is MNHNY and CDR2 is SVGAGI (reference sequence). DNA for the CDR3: TGTGCCAGCAGTTACCCTAGCGGGGGGGTCAAAGAGACCCAGTACTTC. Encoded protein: CASSYPSGGVKETQYF.

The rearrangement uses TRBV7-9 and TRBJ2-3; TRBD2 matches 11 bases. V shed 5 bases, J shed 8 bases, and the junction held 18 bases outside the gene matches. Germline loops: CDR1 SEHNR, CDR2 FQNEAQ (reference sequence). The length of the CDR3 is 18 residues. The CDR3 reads CASSQGRPGTSGTGTQYF. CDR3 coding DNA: TGTGCCAGCAGCCAGGGACGACCCGGGACTAGCGGTACGGGTACGCAGTATTTT.

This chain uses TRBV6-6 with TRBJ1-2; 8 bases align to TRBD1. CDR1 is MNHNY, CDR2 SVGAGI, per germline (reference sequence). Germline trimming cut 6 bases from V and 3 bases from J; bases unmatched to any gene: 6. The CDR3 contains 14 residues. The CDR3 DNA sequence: TGTGCCAGCAGGACGGACAGGGACGACTATGGCTACACCTTC. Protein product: CASRTDRDDYGYTF.

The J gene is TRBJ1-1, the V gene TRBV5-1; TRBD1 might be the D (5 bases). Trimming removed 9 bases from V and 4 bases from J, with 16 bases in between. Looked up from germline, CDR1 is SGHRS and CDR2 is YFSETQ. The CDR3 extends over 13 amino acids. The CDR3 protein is CATTRVGGTEAFF. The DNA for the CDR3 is TGCGCCACTACTAGAGTGGGGGGCACTGAAGCTTTCTTT.

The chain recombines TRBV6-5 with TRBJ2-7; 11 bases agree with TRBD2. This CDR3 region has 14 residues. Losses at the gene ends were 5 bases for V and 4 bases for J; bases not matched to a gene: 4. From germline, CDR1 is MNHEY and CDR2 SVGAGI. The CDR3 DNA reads TGTGCCAGCAGTGCCGGGACTAGCGGTTACGAGCAGTACTTC. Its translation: CASSAGTSGYEQYF.

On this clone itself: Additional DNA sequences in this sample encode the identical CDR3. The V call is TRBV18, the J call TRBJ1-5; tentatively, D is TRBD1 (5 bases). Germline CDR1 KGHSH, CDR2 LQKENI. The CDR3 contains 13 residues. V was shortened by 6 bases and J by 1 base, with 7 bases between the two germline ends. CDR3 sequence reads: CASSPGSNQPQHF. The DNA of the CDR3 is TGTGCCAGCTCTCCAGGGAGCAATCAGCCCCAGCATTTT.

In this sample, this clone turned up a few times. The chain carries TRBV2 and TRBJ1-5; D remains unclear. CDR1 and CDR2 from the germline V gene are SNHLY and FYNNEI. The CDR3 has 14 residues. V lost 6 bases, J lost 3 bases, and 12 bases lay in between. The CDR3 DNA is TGTGCCAGCAGGCCGGGAAGTTTCAATCAGCCCCAGCATTTT. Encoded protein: CASRPGSFNQPQHF. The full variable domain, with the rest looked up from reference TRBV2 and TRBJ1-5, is EPEVTQTPSHQVTQMGQEVILRCVPISNHLYFYWYRQILGQKVEFLVSFYNNEISEKSEIFDDQFSVERPDGSNFTLKIRSTKLEDSAMYFCASRPGSFNQPQHFGDGTRLSIL.

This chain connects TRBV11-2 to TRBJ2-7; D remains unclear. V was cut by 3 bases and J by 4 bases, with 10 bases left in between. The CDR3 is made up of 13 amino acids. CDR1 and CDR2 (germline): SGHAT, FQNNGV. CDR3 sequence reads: CASSFVSFYEQYF. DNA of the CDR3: TGTGCCAGCAGCTTTGTCAGCTTTTACGAGCAGTACTTC. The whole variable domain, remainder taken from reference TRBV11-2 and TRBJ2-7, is EAGVAQSPRYKIIEKRQSVAFWCNPISGHATLYWYQQILGQGPKLLIQFQNNGVVDDSQLPKDRFSAERLKGVDSTLKIQPAKLEDSAVYLCASSFVSFYEQYFGPGTRLTVT.

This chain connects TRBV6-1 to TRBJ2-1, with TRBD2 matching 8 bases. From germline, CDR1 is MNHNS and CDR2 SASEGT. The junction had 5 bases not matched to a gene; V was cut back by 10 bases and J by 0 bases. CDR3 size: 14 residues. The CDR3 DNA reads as TGTGCCACCCAGCGGGGGAGCTCCTACAATGAGCAGTTCTTC. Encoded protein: CATQRGSSYNEQFF.

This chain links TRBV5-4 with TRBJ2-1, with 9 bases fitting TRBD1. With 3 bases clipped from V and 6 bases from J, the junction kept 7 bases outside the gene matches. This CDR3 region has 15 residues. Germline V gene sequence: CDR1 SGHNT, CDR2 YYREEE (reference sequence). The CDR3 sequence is CASSSRDRVTNEQFF. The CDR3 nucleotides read TGTGCCAGCAGCTCCCGGGACAGGGTTACCAATGAGCAGTTCTTC.

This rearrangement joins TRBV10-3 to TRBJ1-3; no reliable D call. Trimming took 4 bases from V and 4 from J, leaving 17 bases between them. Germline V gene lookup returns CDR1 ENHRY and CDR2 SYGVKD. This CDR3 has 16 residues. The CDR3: CAISGRAEVGGNTIYF. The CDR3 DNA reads TGTGCCATCAGTGGCCGGGCGGAGGTAGGAGGAAACACCATATATTTT.

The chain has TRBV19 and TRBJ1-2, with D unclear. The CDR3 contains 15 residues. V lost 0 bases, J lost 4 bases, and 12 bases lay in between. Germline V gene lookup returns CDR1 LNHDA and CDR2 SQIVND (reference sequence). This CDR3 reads CASSIDRPILYGYTF. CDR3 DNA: TGTGCCAGTAGTATAGACCGACCGATCCTCTATGGCTACACCTTC. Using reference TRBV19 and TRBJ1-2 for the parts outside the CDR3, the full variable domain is DGGITQSPKYLFRKEGQNVTLSCEQNLNHDAMYWYRQDPGQGLRLIYYSQIVNDFQKGDIAEGYSVSREKKESFPLTVTSAQKNPTAFYLCASSIDRPILYGYTFGSGTRLTVV.

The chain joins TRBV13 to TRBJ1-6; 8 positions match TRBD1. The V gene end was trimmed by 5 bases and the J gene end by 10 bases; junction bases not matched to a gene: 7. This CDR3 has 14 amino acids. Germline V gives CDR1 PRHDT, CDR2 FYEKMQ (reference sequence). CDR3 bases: TGTGCCAGCAGCCTAAGACAGGGGTTGTCACCCCTCCACTTT. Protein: CASSLRQGLSPLHF.

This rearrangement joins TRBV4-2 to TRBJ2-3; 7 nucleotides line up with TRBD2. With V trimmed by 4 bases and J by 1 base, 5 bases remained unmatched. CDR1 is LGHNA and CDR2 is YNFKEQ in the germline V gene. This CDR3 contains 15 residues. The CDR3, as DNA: TGTGCCAGCAGCCCTCCTAGCGGCCGCACAGATACGCAGTATTTT. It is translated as CASSPPSGRTDTQYF.

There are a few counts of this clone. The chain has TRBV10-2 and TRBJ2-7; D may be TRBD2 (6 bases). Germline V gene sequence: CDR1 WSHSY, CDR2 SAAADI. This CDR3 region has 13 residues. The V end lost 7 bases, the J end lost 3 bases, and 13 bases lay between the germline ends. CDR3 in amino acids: CASTGEIGYEQYF. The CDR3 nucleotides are TGCGCCAGCACGGGGGAGATCGGCTACGAGCAGTACTTC.

The CDR3 sequence is CAWIRRELRNSPLHF. In DNA, the CDR3 is TGTGCCTGGATAAGGAGGGAATTGCGTAATTCACCCCTCCACTTT. The chain joins TRBV30 to TRBJ1-6, with D unclear. Germline V CDR1 and CDR2: GTSNPN, SVGIG (reference sequence). This CDR3 contains 15 residues. Trimming left V 4 bases short and J 6 bases short, with 16 bases between. Complete variable domain (other parts from reference TRBV30 and TRBJ1-6): SQTIHQWPATLVQPVGSPLSLECTVEGTSNPNLYWYRQAAGRGLQLLFYSVGIGQISSEVPQNLSASRPQDRQFILSSKKLLLSDSGFYLCAWIRRELRNSPLHFGNGTRLTVT.

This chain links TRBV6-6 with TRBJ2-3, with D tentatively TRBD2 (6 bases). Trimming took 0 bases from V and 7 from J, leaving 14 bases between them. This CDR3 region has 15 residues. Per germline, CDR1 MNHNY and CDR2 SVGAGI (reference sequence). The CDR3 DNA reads TGTGCCAGCAGTTACTCGAGGGGACTGAGGAATACGCAGTATTTT. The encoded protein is CASSYSRGLRNTQYF.

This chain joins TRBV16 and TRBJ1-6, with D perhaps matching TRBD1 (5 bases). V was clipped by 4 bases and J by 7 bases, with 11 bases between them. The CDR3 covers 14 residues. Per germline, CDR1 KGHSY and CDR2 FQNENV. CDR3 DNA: TGTGCCAGCAGCCTCCGGGACCGCAATTCACCCCTCCACTTT. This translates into CASSLRDRNSPLHF.

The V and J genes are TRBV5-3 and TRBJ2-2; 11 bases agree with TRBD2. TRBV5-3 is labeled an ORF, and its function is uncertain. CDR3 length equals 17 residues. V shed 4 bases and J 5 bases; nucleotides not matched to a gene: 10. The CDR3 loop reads CARSAGLAGWGTGELFF. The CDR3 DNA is TGTGCCAGAAGCGCCGGACTAGCGGGCTGGGGGACCGGGGAGCTGTTTTTT.